The rows below give T cell receptor beta chains drawn from one sample of a study of OX40 agonist ivuxolimab in advanced cancers. Clones were read by immunoSEQ multiplex PCR, and TCRdb kept only the in-frame ones, dropping some. The sample lists 15,000 to 20,000 clones, more than 60% occurring once. Source: CD4+ or CD8+ T cells sorted from blood, taken in a trial of the OX40 agonist ivuxolimab. All receptors derive from an adult with an advanced solid tumor such as melanoma, head and neck, liver or kidney cancer. CDR3s include the opening cysteine and the closing phenylalanine or tryptophan. A D gene is named only where the DNA matches it firmly.

d_call	v_call	j_call	cdr3_aa
.	TRBV28	TRBJ2-3	CASSLRVGNTDTQYF
.	TRBV23-1	TRBJ1-5	CASSGPGYSNQPQHF
.	TRBV19	TRBJ2-6	CATRDGTRGANVLTF
TRBD1	TRBV11-2	TRBJ2-1	CASSHGTEYNEQFF
.	TRBV5-6	TRBJ2-5	CASSLVGKTQYF
.	TRBV19	TRBJ1-2	CASSIDHRNGYTF
.	TRBV5-6	TRBJ2-1	CASSLVFYNEQFF
.	TRBV5-1	TRBJ2-3	CASSGDTQYF
TRBD1	TRBV6-4	TRBJ1-6	CASSRTGVNSPLHF
.	TRBV19	TRBJ2-5	CASSMDRGTSEETQYF
TRBD1	TRBV6-6	TRBJ1-5	CASSWTGGQPQHF
TRBD1	TRBV27	TRBJ1-5	CASSIGTGPSNQPQHF
.	TRBV29-1	TRBJ2-3	CSVEDYGSTDTQYF
.	TRBV7-9	TRBJ1-3	CASSLVQGGSGNTIYF
.	TRBV11-2	TRBJ2-3	CASESLGTQYF
.	TRBV19	TRBJ1-4	CASSARQGNEKLFF
.	TRBV6-5	TRBJ1-2	CASSSWPDRNYGYTF
.	TRBV10-1	TRBJ1-6	CASRGDRASPLHF
.	TRBV6-5	TRBJ2-7	CASSYSIIYEQYF
.	TRBV6-6	TRBJ1-1	CASSYREGGAEAFF
.	TRBV9	TRBJ2-7	CASSVDSRPNYEQYF
.	TRBV6-5	TRBJ1-1	CASSSFGGVRSEAFF
.	TRBV14	TRBJ2-3	CASSQLRSDTQYF
TRBD1	TRBV4-1	TRBJ1-2	CASSQDRGTASYGYTF
TRBD2	TRBV28	TRBJ2-3	CASRRLAGGLDTQYF
.	TRBV2	TRBJ2-7	CASSDYPREQYF
.	TRBV25-1	TRBJ1-5	CASSEYSNQPQHF
.	TRBV9	TRBJ2-3	CASSVTLFSTDTQYF
.	TRBV6-5	TRBJ1-5	CASTGGPNQPQHF
TRBD1	TRBV5-1	TRBJ1-2	CASSHMTGGDGYTF
.	TRBV2	TRBJ2-7	CASSSDSSVYEQYF
TRBD2	TRBV6-6	TRBJ2-3	CASSLAGVADTQYF
.	TRBV4-3	TRBJ1-1	CASSPAANTEAFF